A single sample is the source of the 30 T cell receptor beta chains below, sequenced in a study of blood T cell repertoires in COVID-19. Generated by immunoSEQ multiplex PCR, the TCRdb table keeps only in-frame clones and is missing some. The sample has roughly 260,000 clones; 85% to 90% are singletons. Material: peripheral blood. The receptors were gathered from a woman aged 35 to 49 with acute or convalescent COVID-19.

The V gene is TRBV18, the J gene TRBJ1-1, with a tentative D call TRBD1 (5 bases). The CDR3 is 11 residues long. Germline CDR1 KGHSH, CDR2 LQKENI. Trimming took off 6 bases at V and 9 bases at J, with 11 bases between the two ends. CDR3 region: CASSGTDQAFF. CDR3 bases: TGTGCCAGCTCGGGGACTGACCAAGCTTTCTTT.

In DNA form, the CDR3 reads TGTGCTAGTGGTTTGCCGGACAGGGGATTCAACACTGAAGCTTTCTTT. This encodes CASGLPDRGFNTEAFF. The V and J genes are TRBV12-5 and TRBJ1-1; 9 nucleotides line up with TRBD1. The CDR3 contains 16 residues. The J segment lost 2 bases and the V segment lost 2 bases, leaving 6 bases of the junction unmatched. CDR1 is LGHNT, CDR2 FRNRAP, per germline.

This sequence joins TRBV6-6 and TRBJ1-1; 10 bases line up with TRBD1. The CDR3 totals 16 residues. The germline V gene encodes CDR1 MNHNY and CDR2 SVGAGI (reference sequence). V trimming: 2 bases; J trimming: 2 bases; junction bases outside the gene matches: 5. The CDR3 loop is CASSYPDRGLNTEAFF. CDR3 DNA: TGTGCCAGCAGTTACCCCGACAGGGGGCTTAACACTGAAGCTTTCTTT.

V and J are TRBV6-4 and TRBJ1-6, with 7 bases that match TRBD1. V lost 0 bases to trimming and J lost 6 bases; unmatched junction nucleotides: 11. The CDR3 spans 18 residues. Germline V lookup: CDR1 MRHNA, CDR2 SNTAGT. The CDR3: CASSDSIAGGTINSPLHF. The DNA of the CDR3 is TGTGCCAGCAGTGACTCGATCGCAGGGGGAACTATTAATTCACCCCTCCACTTT.

The count of this clone is one. The chain carries TRBV29-1 and TRBJ2-2; D might be TRBD1 (5 bases). V was cut by 6 bases and J by 0 bases, with 17 bases left in between. Germline values: CDR1 SQVTM, CDR2 ANQGSEA. CDR3 length: 16 amino acids. CDR3 sequence (DNA): TGCAGCGTCGCTTCAGGGTACCAGACGAACACCGGGGAGCTGTTTTTT. This gives the protein CSVASGYQTNTGELFF.

V usage is TRBV5-1 and J usage is TRBJ2-7, with TRBD2 matching over 9 bases. The junction had 7 bases not matched to a gene; V was cut back by 0 bases and J by 3 bases. CDR3 length: 16 residues. The germline gives CDR1 SGHRS, CDR2 YFSETQ. This CDR3 is CASSLGPGAGGYEQYV. CDR3 sequence (DNA): TGCGCCAGCAGCTTGGGACCGGGAGCGGGGGGCTACGAGCAGTACGTC.

The V and J genes are TRBV7-2 and TRBJ2-1, with D maybe TRBD1 (5 bases). Deletions cut 3 bases from V and 6 bases from J, with 15 bases between. This CDR3 has 15 amino acids. CDR1 SGHTA and CDR2 FQGNSA come from the germline V gene. The DNA of the CDR3 is TGTGCCAGCAGCTTCCGGCTTCGAAGGGGCAATGAGCAGTTCTTC. The encoded protein is CASSFRLRRGNEQFF.

This chain connects TRBV21-1 to TRBJ2-2; the table calls TRBD1, which could not be checked here. TRBV21-1 corresponds to a pseudogene. The CDR3 is 13 residues long. CDR3 DNA: TGTGCCAGTCAGACAGGGGAAAACGGGGAGCTGTTTTTT. It translates to CASQTGENGELFF.

The rearrangement joins TRBV27 to TRBJ1-1, with TRBD1 identical over 9 bases. The J segment lost 2 bases and the V segment lost 3 bases, leaving 7 bases of the junction unmatched. This CDR3 comprises 16 residues. Germline V gene lookup returns CDR1 MNHEY and CDR2 SMNVEV (reference sequence). The CDR3 DNA is TGTGCCAGCAGTTTTAGGACAGGGGCGTTTAACACTGAAGCTTTCTTT. Protein: CASSFRTGAFNTEAFF.

This sequence joins TRBV20-1 and TRBJ1-2, with D perhaps TRBD1 (5 bases). V lost 6 bases to trimming and J lost 7 bases, with 12 bases between them. Germline V CDR1 and CDR2: DFQATT, SNEGSKA (reference sequence). The CDR3 runs to 11 residues. CDR3 coding DNA: TGCAGTGCGGGCAGGGAGGTTGGCTACACCTTC. It translates to CSAGREVGYTF.

J is TRBJ2-7 and V is TRBV2; D may be TRBD1 (5 bases). Germline-derived CDR1 and CDR2 are SNHLY and FYNNEI. The germline V and J ends were trimmed by 4 bases and 3 bases, with 10 bases remaining between them. This CDR3 contains 13 residues. Written as DNA, the CDR3 is TGTGCCAGCAGTGTGGGGCAGTTCTACGAGCAGTACGTC. Its translation: CASSVGQFYEQYV.

The chain is built from TRBV13 and TRBJ2-3; no definite D call. V lost 7 bases and J lost 1, with 12 bases in between. The CDR3 has 14 amino acids. Germline CDR1 PRHDT, CDR2 FYEKMQ (reference sequence). This chain's CDR3 is CASIPWPRTDTQYF. The CDR3 DNA follows: TGTGCCAGCATCCCCTGGCCGCGCACAGATACGCAGTATTTT.

The chain carries TRBV5-6 and TRBJ2-4, with a tentative D call TRBD1 (5 bases). This CDR3 comprises 12 residues. V was pared by 0 bases and J by 8 bases, with 6 bases between. Looked up from germline, CDR1 is SGHDT and CDR2 is YYEEEE. The CDR3 sequence: CASSLGRDIQYF. The DNA for the CDR3 is TGTGCCAGCAGCTTGGGCAGGGACATTCAGTACTTC. Supplemented by reference TRBV5-6 and TRBJ2-4, the full variable domain reads DAGVTQSPTHLIKTRGQQVTLRCSPKSGHDTVSWYQQALGQGPQFIFQYYEEEERQRGNFPDRFSGHQFPNYSSELNVNALLLGDSALYLCASSLGRDIQYFGAGTRLSVL.

The chain carries TRBV9 and TRBJ2-5, with 7 nucleotides matching TRBD2. V dropped 6 bases and J dropped 7; count of bases not matched to a gene: 9. CDR3 length: 13 residues. Germline V gene sequence: CDR1 SGDLS, CDR2 YYNGEE. The CDR3 bases are TGTGCCAGCACCACGGGAGGTTACGGGACCCAGTACTTC. Encoded protein: CASTTGGYGTQYF. The whole variable domain, filled in from reference TRBV9 and TRBJ2-5, reads DSGVTQTPKHLITATGQRVTLRCSPRSGDLSVYWYQQSLDQGLQFLIQYYNGEERAKGNILERFSAQQFPDLHSELNLSSLELGDSALYFCASTTGGYGTQYFGPGTRLLVL.

The J gene is TRBJ2-5, the V gene TRBV7-6; 10 nucleotides agree with TRBD2. The CDR3 totals 16 residues. V shed 5 bases, J shed 5 bases, and the junction held 11 bases outside the gene matches. The germline V gene encodes CDR1 SGHVS and CDR2 FNYEAQ. DNA of the CDR3: TGTGCCAGCAGCCCCTCGGTAGCGGGGGGCCAGGAGACCCAGTACTTC. As protein: CASSPSVAGGQETQYF.

The V gene is TRBV9, the J gene TRBJ1-2; no clear D. The CDR3 consists of 14 residues. Germline V gives CDR1 SGDLS, CDR2 YYNGEE. With 0 bases removed from V and 2 bases from J, the gap between germline ends came to 8 bases. The CDR3 coding sequence is TGTGCCAGCAGCGTAGAAGCGGCGAACTATGGCTACACCTTC. Translating it yields CASSVEAANYGYTF. Variable domain in full (rest from reference TRBV9 and TRBJ1-2): DSGVTQTPKHLITATGQRVTLRCSPRSGDLSVYWYQQSLDQGLQFLIQYYNGEERAKGNILERFSAQQFPDLHSELNLSSLELGDSALYFCASSVEAANYGYTFGSGTRLTVV.

The chain combines TRBV7-3 with TRBJ2-1, with 8 bases fitting TRBD1. This CDR3 has 15 amino acids. CDR1 and CDR2 (germline): SGHTA, FQGTGA. V was pared by 0 bases and J by 2 bases, with 0 bases of the junction left unmatched. The CDR3 protein is CASSLTGQAYNEQFF. Written as DNA, the CDR3 is TGTGCCAGCAGCTTAACGGGACAGGCCTACAATGAGCAGTTCTTC.

The chain is built from TRBV6-5 and TRBJ1-2; D possibly corresponds to TRBD1 (5 bases). The germline CDR1 and CDR2 sequences are MNHEY and SVGAGI. Trimming cost V 7 bases and J 1 base, with 13 bases left between them. The CDR3 has 14 residues. The CDR3 DNA reads TGTGCCAGCAAAAACGGGGGGAGTAACTATGGCTACACCTTC. Amino acid sequence: CASKNGGSNYGYTF.

The chain has TRBV5-6 and TRBJ1-3; the D gene is possibly TRBD1 (6 bases). CDR1 is SGHDT and CDR2 is YYEEEE in the germline V gene. The CDR3 consists of 15 residues. V was clipped by 4 bases and J by 2 bases, with 13 bases between them. Written as DNA, the CDR3 is TGTGCCAGCAGCCGCCCCCAGGGGACTGGAAACACCATATATTTT. This gives the protein CASSRPQGTGNTIYF.

The rearrangement links TRBV11-3 to TRBJ2-3; perhaps TRBD1 as D (5 bases). This CDR3 is 16 amino acids long. The V gene's germline CDR1 is SGHNT and CDR2 YENEEA. V was shortened by 3 bases and J by 1 base, with 14 bases between the two germline ends. The CDR3 DNA follows: TGTGCCAGCAGCTTGGGGCTATACAGCGGCACAGATACGCAGTATTTT. Its protein product is CASSLGLYSGTDTQYF.

This chain connects TRBV9 to TRBJ1-1; D call uncertain. The CDR3 runs 13 residues. CDR1 and CDR2 from the germline V gene are SGDLS and YYNGEE. V lost 3 bases and J 8 bases, leaving 14 bases between the germline ends. CDR3 sequence: CASSDNFGREAFF. CDR3 nucleotides: TGTGCCAGCAGCGATAATTTCGGGAGGGAAGCTTTCTTT.

This clone was picked up one time. The chain couples TRBV19 to TRBJ1-1; D might be TRBD1 (5 bases). Germline CDR1 reads LNHDA; CDR2 reads SQIVND (reference sequence). The V end lost 5 bases, the J end lost 5 bases, and 15 bases lay between the germline ends. CDR3 length: 14 amino acids. CDR3 DNA sequence: TGTGCCAGTAGTTCTCAGGGAGGCCGGACTGAAGCTTTCTTT. It encodes CASSSQGGRTEAFF. The full variable domain, completed using reference TRBV19 and TRBJ1-1, is DGGITQSPKYLFRKEGQNVTLSCEQNLNHDAMYWYRQDPGQGLRLIYYSQIVNDFQKGDIAEGYSVSREKKESFPLTVTSAQKNPTAFYLCASSSQGGRTEAFFGQGTRLTVV.

The rearrangement uses TRBV24-1 and TRBJ2-2; D might be TRBD2 (6 bases). The CDR3 has 18 amino acids. V was shortened by 4 bases and J by 0 bases, with 17 bases between the two germline ends. Germline CDR1 KGHDR, CDR2 SFDVKD. The CDR3 region has the DNA TGTGCCACCAGTGACCCATCCGCCGGAGGGGCGAACACCGGGGAGCTGTTTTTT. Translation gives CATSDPSAGGANTGELFF.

CDR3 region: CASSYGTGLTGELFF. Written as DNA, the CDR3 is TGTGCCAGCAGCTACGGGACAGGGTTGACCGGGGAGCTGTTTTTT. The V call is TRBV7-7, the J call TRBJ2-2; the match to TRBD1 covers 9 bases. With 4 bases clipped from V and 5 bases from J, the junction kept 5 bases outside the gene matches. Germline CDR1 reads SSHAT; CDR2 reads FNYEAQ (reference sequence). CDR3 length: 15 amino acids.

The J gene is TRBJ1-2, the V gene TRBV14; 8 positions agree with TRBD1. J was trimmed by 5 bases and V by 5 bases; bases with no gene match: 7. The germline gives CDR1 SGHDN, CDR2 FVKESK. CDR3 size: 14 residues. CDR3 loop: CASSFRTGRYGYTF. The CDR3 DNA reads TGTGCCAGCAGCTTTCGGACAGGGAGGTATGGCTACACCTTC.

This clone was observed once. The rearrangement joins TRBV20-1 to TRBJ1-2; TRBD1 might be the D (5 bases). The CDR3 has 11 residues. CDR1 is DFQATT, CDR2 SNEGSKA, per germline (reference sequence). Trimming left V 3 bases short and J 7 bases short, with 9 bases between. The CDR3 protein is CSASYRSGYTF. In DNA, the CDR3 is TGCAGTGCTAGCTACAGGTCTGGCTACACCTTC.

This sequence joins TRBV2 and TRBJ1-2; TRBD1 matches at 7 bases. V was clipped by 6 bases and J by 3 bases; unmatched bases: 10. CDR3 length: 15 amino acids. Germline assignment: CDR1 SNHLY and CDR2 FYNNEI. The chain's CDR3 is CASRHQTGRDYGYTF. In DNA form, the CDR3 reads TGTGCCAGCAGACATCAGACAGGGAGAGACTATGGCTACACCTTC.

V is TRBV6-5 and J is TRBJ1-2, with TRBD1 matching 12 bases. The CDR3 length is 13 residues. The ends lost 9 bases at V and 6 bases at J; junction bases unmatched: 5. Germline V gene sequence: CDR1 MNHEY, CDR2 SVGAGI. The CDR3 sequence: CARGQGADDGYTF. CDR3 in DNA: TGTGCCAGGGGACAGGGGGCAGATGATGGCTACACCTTC.

The V and J genes are TRBV6-6 and TRBJ1-5; 9 nucleotides match TRBD1. The V gene's germline CDR1 is MNHNY and CDR2 SVGAGI (reference sequence). The CDR3 is 14 residues long. Trimming removed 7 bases from V and 9 bases from J; junction bases left unmatched: 10. The CDR3 region has the DNA TGTGCCAGCACCCTGACGGACAGGGGCCGGCCCCAGCATTTT. Protein sequence: CASTLTDRGRPQHF.

V and J are TRBV27 and TRBJ2-3, with 9 nucleotides matching TRBD1. With V trimmed by 6 bases and J by 5 bases, 9 bases remained unmatched. The CDR3 spans 15 residues. Germline V gene sequence: CDR1 MNHEY, CDR2 SMNVEV (reference sequence). The CDR3 region is CASSWTGAELDTQYF. The CDR3 coding sequence is TGTGCCAGCAGCTGGACAGGGGCTGAGTTAGATACGCAGTATTTT.